The 11 T cell receptor beta chains in this list originate from one sample, sequenced in a study of cytomegalovirus exposure and HLA in healthy donors. Primers included in the PCR were 60 Vbeta and 13 Jbeta primers. The assay was immunoSEQ multiplex PCR, and TCRdb's table has in-frame clones only and misses some. This table holds under 150,000 clones, less than 80% found once. Sequencing was performed on PBMCs. The receptors shown here come from a woman between 45 and 60 years old in good health and CMV-seropositive.

In its sample, this clone was seen a few times. The chain employs TRBV5-5 and TRBJ2-7; D may be TRBD2 (6 bases). The CDR3 has 16 amino acids. Germline V gene data show CDR1 as SGHKS and CDR2 as YYEKEE (reference sequence). The V end was cut by 0 bases, the J end by 1 base, with 14 bases between. The CDR3 loop is CASSLVAGGVSYEQYF. The CDR3 DNA reads as TGTGCCAGCAGCTTGGTGGCCGGGGGAGTATCCTACGAGCAGTACTTC.

The gene calls are TRBV28 and TRBJ2-7; D may be TRBD2 (6 bases). The germline V and J ends were trimmed by 6 bases and 0 bases, with 18 bases remaining between them. The length of the CDR3 is 16 residues. Germline CDR1 reads MDHEN; CDR2 reads SYDVKM. The CDR3 spells CASRATGRGTSYEQYF. The CDR3 nucleotides are TGTGCCAGCAGAGCTACGGGCCGGGGGACCTCCTACGAGCAGTACTTC.

The table lists this clone with a few counts. V gene TRBV27 combines with J gene TRBJ1-3, with D tentatively TRBD1 (6 bases). Trimming left V 0 bases short and J 2 bases short, with 14 bases between. CDR3 length equals 17 residues. The germline gives CDR1 MNHEY, CDR2 SMNVEV (reference sequence). The CDR3 loop is CASSLSVRGGPGNTIYF. In DNA, the CDR3 is TGTGCCAGCAGTTTATCGGTTCGGGGGGGGCCTGGAAACACCATATATTTT.

The chain couples TRBV7-2 to TRBJ2-7, with D tentatively TRBD1 (6 bases). V gave up 7 bases and J gave up 1 base, with 14 bases separating them. Germline-derived CDR1 and CDR2 are SGHTA and FQGNSA. The CDR3 covers 14 residues. CDR3 in DNA: TGTGCCAGCAATCAGGGGCCCACATCCTACGAGCAGTACTTC. This gives the protein CASNQGPTSYEQYF.

This clone came up once. The chain couples TRBV7-2 to TRBJ2-7, with D possibly being TRBD2 (5 bases). The V gene lost 3 bases and the J gene lost 6 bases, with 12 bases spanning the gap. Germline CDR1 is SGHTA and CDR2 is FQGNSA. CDR3 length: 13 residues. CDR3 sequence reads: CASSFGGIGEQYF. CDR3 coding DNA: TGTGCCAGCAGCTTTGGAGGAATCGGCGAGCAGTACTTC.

The chain carries TRBV27 and TRBJ2-7; the D is unclear. V was trimmed by 5 bases and J by 0 bases, leaving 14 bases between them. CDR1 and CDR2 (germline): MNHEY, SMNVEV (reference sequence). This CDR3 has 15 amino acids. This chain's CDR3 is CASSPLGASSYEQYF. CDR3 in DNA: TGTGCCAGCAGTCCGCTGGGTGCTAGCTCCTACGAGCAGTACTTC.

This chain links TRBV9 with TRBJ1-1, with TRBD1 matching over 7 bases. The CDR3 runs to 15 residues. Germline V CDR1 and CDR2: SGDLS, YYNGEE. Trimming at V came to 3 bases and at J to 2 bases, leaving 7 bases not matched to a gene. The CDR3 here is CASSARQGGNTEAFF. In DNA form, the CDR3 reads TGTGCCAGCAGCGCCCGACAGGGAGGAAACACTGAAGCTTTCTTT. The full variable domain, in which reference TRBV9 and TRBJ1-1 provide the parts outside the CDR3, is DSGVTQTPKHLITATGQRVTLRCSPRSGDLSVYWYQQSLDQGLQFLIQYYNGEERAKGNILERFSAQQFPDLHSELNLSSLELGDSALYFCASSARQGGNTEAFFGQGTRLTVV.

The rearrangement uses TRBV15 and TRBJ1-4; a weak D match, TRBD1 (5 bases). CDR1 is LNHNV and CDR2 is YYDKDF in the germline V gene (reference sequence). Between the trimmed V and J ends, which lost 3 bases and 6 bases, there was a span of 14 bases. This CDR3 comprises 15 residues. CDR3 coding DNA: TGTGCCACCAGCAGGGCCCAGGGAGGTCATGAAAAACTGTTTTTT. This codes for CATSRAQGGHEKLFF.

This clone was seen a few times. CDR3 protein: CASKLAGGLSTDTQYF. The DNA for the CDR3 is TGTGCCAGCAAACTAGCGGGGGGACTTAGCACAGATACGCAGTATTTT. V is TRBV11-2 and J is TRBJ2-3; 12 bases agree with TRBD2. The junction had 5 bases not matched to a gene; V was cut back by 7 bases and J by 0 bases. CDR3 length: 16 residues. Germline CDR1 and CDR2: SGHAT and FQNNGV.

The CDR3 DNA reads as TGTGCCAGCAGGGAATCGACAGGGGCGAATTCACCCCTCCACTTT. Amino acids: CASRESTGANSPLHF. The rearrangement links TRBV6-1 to TRBJ1-6; 8 bases fit TRBD1. V gave up 6 bases and J gave up 7 bases; unmatched junction bases: 8. Germline V gene data show CDR1 as MNHNS and CDR2 as SASEGT. The length of the CDR3 is 15 residues.

This sequence joins TRBV21-1 and TRBJ1-4. TRBV21-1 has pseudogene status. This CDR3 comprises 17 residues. The CDR3 loop reads CASSTPGGAATNEKLFF. The CDR3 bases are TGTGCCAGCAGCACCCCCGGCGGGGCTGCAACTAATGAAAAACTGTTTTTT.